This is a list of T cell receptor beta chains from one sample in a study of blood T cell repertoires in COVID-19. This table comes from immunoSEQ multiplex PCR, and its TCRdb copy is limited to in-frame clones, with some not included. Of approximately 470,000 clones detected, roughly 90% appear once; the ten largest clones hold roughly 0.72%. Sequenced input: PBMCs or T cells enriched from blood (not recorded which). These receptors all come from a woman aged 18-29 years who had recovered from COVID-19. CDR3s include the opening cysteine and the closing phenylalanine or tryptophan. Fields, in order: J gene, CDR3 length, clone size, V gene, D gene, CDR3 DNA, CDR3 protein. A D gene is named only where the DNA matches it firmly. Not all rows give a size; the values are once, few, many and, for expanded clones, a class.

>TRBJ1-1|14|-|TRBV27|TRBD1
TGTGCCAGCCGTCTAGCAGGGGGAGATACTGAAGCTTTCTTT
CASRLAGGDTEAFF
>TRBJ2-1|16|-|TRBV4-1|-
TGCGCCAGCAGCCACTCCAAGGGGCTTTTCAACAATGAGCAGTTCTTC
CASSHSKGLFNNEQFF
>TRBJ2-3|15|-|TRBV7-2|-
TGTGCCAGCACCAGTAGGGGCCGAGAGACAGATACGCAGTATTTT
CASTSRGRETDTQYF
>TRBJ1-3|16|-|TRBV5-5|TRBD1
TGTGCCAGCAGCTTGGAGGGGGCCCTCTCTGGAAACACCATATATTTT
CASSLEGALSGNTIYF
>TRBJ1-5|17|-|TRBV5-6|-
TGTGCCAGCAGCTTGGGACCTGCGGGGTGGGACGATCAGCCCCAGCATTTT
CASSLGPAGWDDQPQHF
>TRBJ1-4|14|-|TRBV5-1|TRBD1
TGCGCCAGCAGCTTGGGACAGGGTAATGAAAAACTGTTTTTT
CASSLGQGNEKLFF
>TRBJ1-2|16|-|TRBV5-6|-
TGTGCCAGCAGCCGGAGGGAGGGGGGACCTAACTATGGCTACACCTTC
CASSRREGGPNYGYTF
>TRBJ2-7|14|-|TRBV5-1|TRBD1
TGCGCCAGCAGCTCCGGGACAGAAGAGTACGAGCAGTACTTC
CASSSGTEEYEQYF
>TRBJ2-7|16|-|TRBV5-6|TRBD2
TGTGCCAGCAGCTTGGGAGGGGGGACTAGCGGCTACGAGCAGTACTTC
CASSLGGGTSGYEQYF
>TRBJ2-2|14|-|TRBV14|-
TGTGCCAGCAGCCACGACGGGGTCACCGGGGAGCTGTTTTTT
CASSHDGVTGELFF
>TRBJ2-5|13|-|TRBV24-1|-
TGTGCCACCAGTGTCAGGGGCCAAGAGACCCAGTACTTC
CATSVRGQETQYF
>TRBJ1-2|15|-|TRBV24-1|TRBD1
TGTGCCACCAGTGGTTACAACAGGGGAGAGGAAGGCTACACCTTC
CATSGYNRGEEGYTF
>TRBJ2-7|16|-|TRBV9|-
TGTGCCAGCAGCGTAGGGGGAGACACAAAAGCCTACGAGCAGTACTTC
CASSVGGDTKAYEQYF
>TRBJ2-4|14|-|TRBV10-1|-
TGCGCCAGCCACAAGTGGGGGCCGAAAAACATTCAGTACTTC
CASHKWGPKNIQYF
>TRBJ2-6|15|-|TRBV5-1|-
TGCGCCAGCAGCCCCGTCGTTACTGGGGCCAACGTCCTGACTTTC
CASSPVVTGANVLTF
>TRBJ2-3|14|-|TRBV6-4|TRBD2
TGTGCCAGCAGTCGCGGGGGGGAGGAGGATACGCAGTATTTT
CASSRGGEEDTQYF
>TRBJ2-7|16|-|TRBV6-6|-
TGTGCCAGCAGCTCGCCCGTGGAGGTCATCTCCTACGAGCAGTACTTC
CASSSPVEVISYEQYF
>TRBJ1-5|13|-|TRBV7-9|-
TGTGCCAGCAGCTTCCTAGACGGCCAGCCCCAGCATTTT
CASSFLDGQPQHF
>TRBJ1-2|14|-|TRBV11-2|TRBD1
TGTGCCAGCAGCTTTCTACGACAGGGAGGTGGCTACACCTTC
CASSFLRQGGGYTF
>TRBJ1-4|15|-|TRBV7-9|-
TGTGCCAGCAGCTCCTGGACAGAAAAAAATGAAAAACTGTTTTTT
CASSSWTEKNEKLFF
>TRBJ2-7|15|-|TRBV2|-
TGTGCCAGCAGCTCCGGGATCCGACCTCTCTACGAGCAGTACTTC
CASSSGIRPLYEQYF
>TRBJ1-5|12|-|TRBV27|-
TGTGCCAGCAGTTTCCTCCCCGAGCCCCAGCATTTT
CASSFLPEPQHF
>TRBJ2-5|18|-|TRBV3-1/TRBV3-2|TRBD2
TGTGCCAGCAGCCAAGAATTTAGTGCAGCGGGGCTCCAAGAGACCCAGTACTTC
CASSQEFSAAGLQETQYF
>TRBJ1-1|14|few|TRBV19|TRBD1
TGTGCCAGTAGTATAGATGGGACAGGGGATAGAGCTTTCTTT
CASSIDGTGDRAFF
>TRBJ2-3|12|-|TRBV5-1|-
TGCGCCAGCAGCTCCGGCGGGGATACGCAGTATTTT
CASSSGGDTQYF
>TRBJ2-7|16|-|TRBV6-5|TRBD1
TGTGCCAGCAGTTACTCGGGGACAGCTTATTCCTACGAGCAGTACTTC
CASSYSGTAYSYEQYF
>TRBJ2-1|14|-|TRBV2|-
TGTGCCAGCAGTGAACCCGGACTATACAATGAGCAGTTCTTC
CASSEPGLYNEQFF
>TRBJ1-1|14|-|TRBV11-2|-
TGTGCCAGCAGCACACGGACAGCGAACACTGAAGCTTTCTTT
CASSTRTANTEAFF
>TRBJ1-5|12|-|TRBV7-9|-
TGTGCCAGCAGCTTTAACAATCAGCCCCAGCATTTT
CASSFNNQPQHF
>TRBJ1-3|19|-|TRBV3-1/TRBV3-2|TRBD1
TGTGCCAGCAGCCAGGGTCCTGACAGGGAGCTACTCTCCGGAAACACCATATATTTT
CASSQGPDRELLSGNTIYF
>TRBJ2-5|18|-|TRBV7-2|TRBD2
TGTGCCAGCAGCTTAGCCGCAGTGGAGCGGGGGGGTGGCGGGGCCCAGTACTTC
CASSLAAVERGGGGAQYF
>TRBJ2-5|16|few|TRBV5-5|-
TGTGCCAGCAGCTCCGCCGGAGGGACGGGCGGGGAGACCCAGTACTTC
CASSSAGGTGGETQYF
>TRBJ1-6|15|few|TRBV3-1/TRBV3-2|-
TGTGCCAGCAGTCCTAGGGGGGGTCTCAATTCACCCCTCCACTTT
CASSPRGGLNSPLHF
>TRBJ2-3|14|-|TRBV25-1|-
TGTGCCAGCAGCTCAGCATGGGGAGGAGATACGCAGTATTTT
CASSSAWGGDTQYF
>TRBJ1-1|16|-|TRBV10-1|-
TGCGCCAGCCCCAAGGGGGACCCCCGAGGGAACACTGAAGCTTTCTTT
CASPKGDPRGNTEAFF
>TRBJ2-3|13|-|TRBV18|-
TGTGCCAGCCAGGCAGCACACACAGATACGCAGTATTTT
CASQAAHTDTQYF
>TRBJ1-2|14|once|TRBV30|TRBD1
TGTGCCTGGAGGTCGGACAGGGGCCTCTATGGCTACACCTTC
CAWRSDRGLYGYTF